These 12 T cell receptor beta chains came from one sample sequenced in a study of CD8+ T cells in alopecia areata. Sequencing templates came from extracted RNA that was reverse transcribed into cDNA. Libraries were prepared by immunoSEQ multiplex PCR; TCRdb keeps only in-frame clonotypes and omits some of them. The sample lists 140,000 to 150,000 clones, about 47% occurring once. Sequenced material: CD4+ T cells sorted from blood, taken at week 0. The source is a human donor with alopecia areata.

This chain joins TRBV29-1 and TRBJ2-7; 12 bases agree with TRBD2. Germline trimming cut 7 bases from V and 7 bases from J; bases unmatched to any gene: 14. This CDR3 contains 15 residues. Germline values: CDR1 SQVTM, CDR2 ANQGSEA. DNA of the CDR3: TGCAGCGCCAGACTAGCGGGAGACCTCCATCGGGAGCAGTACTTC. Residues: CSARLAGDLHREQYF.

This clone has only a few counts. The chain has TRBV29-1 and TRBJ2-3; 8 positions agree with TRBD2. V lost 7 bases to trimming and J lost 5 bases; unmatched junction nucleotides: 11. The CDR3 is 14 amino acids. Germline assignment: CDR1 SQVTM and CDR2 ANQGSEA. The CDR3 spells CSALPGLAGDTQYF. CDR3 bases: TGCAGCGCCCTACCCGGGCTAGCGGGAGATACGCAGTATTTT.

This clone was recorded once. The gene calls are TRBV6-5 and TRBJ1-1, with D maybe TRBD1 (5 bases). Trimming took off 1 base at V and 6 bases at J, with 15 bases between the two ends. The CDR3 has 15 residues. The V gene's germline CDR1 is MNHEY and CDR2 SVGAGI. The DNA of the CDR3 is TGTGCCAGCAGTTACTTGGCAGGGTACATGGCTGAAGCTTTCTTT. Its protein product is CASSYLAGYMAEAFF.

CDR3 sequence (DNA): TGCGCCAGCAGCCCGGACAGGGCCTACGAGCAGTACTTC. Translation gives CASSPDRAYEQYF. This chain joins TRBV5-1 and TRBJ2-7; 8 bases agree with TRBD1. The CDR3 covers 13 residues. V shed 4 bases and J 2 bases; nucleotides not matched to a gene: 2. The germline gives CDR1 SGHRS, CDR2 YFSETQ.

This clone showed up just once. The chain uses TRBV29-1 and TRBJ2-3; D may match TRBD1 or TRBD2 (6 bases each). Germline V gene sequence: CDR1 SQVTM, CDR2 ANQGSEA. This CDR3 is 12 amino acids long. V was trimmed by 8 bases and J by 1 base, leaving 10 bases between them. The DNA for the CDR3 is TGCAGCTCTAGGGGGGGCACAGATACGCAGTATTTT. Amino acids: CSSRGGTDTQYF.

J is TRBJ1-5 and V is TRBV2; TRBD1 agrees at 10 bases. This CDR3 has 15 amino acids. Germline CDR1 is SNHLY and CDR2 is FYNNEI. The junction had 7 bases not matched to a gene; V was cut back by 4 bases and J by 7 bases. CDR3 residues: CASSVGQGISQPQHF. Here the CDR3 DNA reads TGTGCCAGCAGTGTGGGACAGGGGATAAGCCAGCCCCAGCATTTT. Full variable domain (remainder filled in from reference TRBV2 and TRBJ1-5): EPEVTQTPSHQVTQMGQEVILRCVPISNHLYFYWYRQILGQKVEFLVSFYNNEISEKSEIFDDQFSVERPDGSNFTLKIRSTKLEDSAMYFCASSVGQGISQPQHFGDGTRLSIL.

This clone was recorded a few times. The V call is TRBV28, the J call TRBJ1-5, with 8 bases matching TRBD1. The CDR3 is 15 residues long. The V segment lost 2 bases and the J segment 6 bases; nucleotides outside the gene matches: 6. The germline V gene has CDR1 MDHEN and CDR2 SYDVKM. The CDR3 sequence is CASSLLRTGSQPQHF. The CDR3, as DNA: TGTGCCAGCAGTTTACTGCGGACAGGGAGTCAGCCCCAGCATTTT.

This clone was seen more than once but under ten times. This sequence joins TRBV30 and TRBJ2-2; D might be TRBD1 (5 bases). The CDR3 runs to 11 residues. Trimming stripped 4 bases from V and 5 bases from J, with 5 bases between. Per the germline V gene, CDR1 is GTSNPN and CDR2 is SVGIG (reference sequence). Written as DNA, the CDR3 is TGTGCCTGGACAGGGACCGGGGAGCTGTTTTTT. Translated: CAWTGTGELFF.

V is TRBV28 and J is TRBJ1-5; possible D gene TRBD1, 5 bases. Germline-derived CDR1 and CDR2 are MDHEN and SYDVKM. CDR3 length: 13 residues. V was cut by 1 base and J by 6 bases, with 7 bases left in between. CDR3 nucleotides: TGTGCCAGCAGTTTATTGGGGGTTCAGCCCCAGCATTTT. Encoded protein: CASSLLGVQPQHF.

The rearrangement links TRBV4-3 to TRBJ2-1; possibly TRBD1 or TRBD2 for D (6 bases each). The CDR3 contains 16 residues. Germline CDR1 is LGHNA and CDR2 is YSLEER. Trimming cost V 4 bases and J 5 bases, with 18 bases left between them. CDR3 in amino acids: CASSRPLGGRDNEQFF. DNA for the CDR3: TGCGCCAGCAGCCGCCCCCTAGGGGGGCGAGACAATGAGCAGTTCTTC.

The genes are TRBV19 and TRBJ1-2; 9 nucleotides line up with TRBD1. With 6 bases clipped from V and 4 bases from J, the junction kept 6 bases outside the gene matches. The CDR3 has 14 residues. In germline, CDR1 is LNHDA, CDR2 SQIVND (reference sequence). CDR3 sequence: CASRGTGRGYGYTF. The DNA for the CDR3 is TGTGCCAGTAGGGGGACAGGGAGAGGCTATGGCTACACCTTC.

This clone was picked up a small number of times. The rearrangement links TRBV6-5 to TRBJ2-5, with D perhaps assigned TRBD1 or TRBD2 (7 bases each). Trimming shortened V by 6 bases and J by 4 bases, and 15 bases separated the two germline ends. CDR1 is MNHEY and CDR2 is SVGAGI in the germline V gene. The CDR3 is 14 amino acids. Here the CDR3 reads CASSRGGQTETQYF. The CDR3 DNA follows: TGTGCCAGCAGCCGCGGGGGACAGACAGAGACCCAGTACTTC.